This TCR beta chain came from a study of brain T cells in children with intractable seizures. Assay: immunoSEQ multiplex PCR; the TCRdb copy retains only in-frame clones and omits some. The repertoire holds approximately 330,000 clones, with 93% as singletons. Trimming cost V 2 bases and J 1 base, with 8 bases left between them. The CDR3 extends over 14 amino acids. Germline assignment: CDR1 MNHEY and CDR2 SMNVEV (reference sequence). As to time point: blood from clinic visit 5 months post-surgery; TSC patient then seizure free. Sequences were derived from peripheral blood, sampled roughly 5 months after surgery. The sequence came from a boy under two years old with tuberous sclerosis and intractable seizures. V and J are TRBV27 and TRBJ1-1; D is undetermined. In DNA form, the CDR3 reads TGTGCCAGCAGTTTAGGGCGGACGAACACTGAAGCTTTCTTT. It translates to CASSLGRTNTEAFF.